Here is one TCR beta chain with its context. This sample is drawn from a study of shared clonotypes between healthy human individuals. As originally analysed: Filtering differed because ImmunoSEQ produced junction-only sequences that carried no quality scores. This table comes from immunoSEQ multiplex PCR, and its TCRdb copy is limited to in-frame clones, with some not included. V, J and clone size reflect that table, while D and trimming were determined from the DNA. Among roughly 700,000 clones listed, 90% were seen once. Trimming at V came to 8 bases and at J to 1 base, leaving 4 bases not matched to a gene. Germline V gene data show CDR1 as SEHNR and CDR2 as FQNEAQ (reference sequence). CDR3 size: 13 residues.

The chain has TRBV7-9 and TRBJ1-1; 7 bases map to TRBD1. Source material: memory CD8+ T cells from PBMCs. Noted subset: CD45RO+ cells pooled with CCR7-negative TemRA cells. This TCR was recovered from a man between 18 and 35 years old in good health. Some clones in this sample may be carry-over from other donors' samples. The CDR3 loop reads CASGDRENTEAFF. CDR3 nucleotide sequence: TGTGCCAGCGGTGACAGGGAGAACACTGAAGCTTTCTTT.